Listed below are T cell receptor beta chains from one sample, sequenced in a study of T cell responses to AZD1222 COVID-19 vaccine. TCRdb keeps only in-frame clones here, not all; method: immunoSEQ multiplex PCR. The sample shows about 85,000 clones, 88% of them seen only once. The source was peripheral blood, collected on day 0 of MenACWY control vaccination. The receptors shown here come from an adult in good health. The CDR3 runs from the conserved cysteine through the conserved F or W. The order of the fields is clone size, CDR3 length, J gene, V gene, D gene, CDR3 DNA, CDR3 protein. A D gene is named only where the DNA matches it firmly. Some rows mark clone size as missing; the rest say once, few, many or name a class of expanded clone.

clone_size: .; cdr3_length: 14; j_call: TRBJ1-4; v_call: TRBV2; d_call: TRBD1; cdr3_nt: TGTGCCAGCAGCTCGGACAGGGTAAATGAAAAACTGTTTTTT; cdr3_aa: CASSSDRVNEKLFF
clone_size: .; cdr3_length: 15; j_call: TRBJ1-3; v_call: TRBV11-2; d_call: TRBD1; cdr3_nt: TGTGCCAGCAGCCGGGACAGGGTTAATGGAAACACCATATATTTT; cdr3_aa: CASSRDRVNGNTIYF
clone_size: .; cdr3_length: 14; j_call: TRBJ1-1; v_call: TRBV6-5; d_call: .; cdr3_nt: TGTGCCAGCAGACTTTCAGGTCGGGACACTGAAGCTTTCTTT; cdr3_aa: CASRLSGRDTEAFF
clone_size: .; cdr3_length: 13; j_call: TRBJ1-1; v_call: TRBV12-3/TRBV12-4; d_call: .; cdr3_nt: TGTGCCAGCAGGTGGGGACCGAACACTGAAGCTTTCTTT; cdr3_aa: CASRWGPNTEAFF
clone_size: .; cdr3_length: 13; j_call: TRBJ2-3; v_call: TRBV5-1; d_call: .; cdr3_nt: TGCGCCAGCAGGCAGACTGTGCTCGATACGCAGTATTTT; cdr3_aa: CASRQTVLDTQYF
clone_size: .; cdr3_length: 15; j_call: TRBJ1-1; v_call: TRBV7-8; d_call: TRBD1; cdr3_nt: TGTGCCAGCAGCTACCCCGACAGGGGGAACACTGAAGCTTTCTTT; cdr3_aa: CASSYPDRGNTEAFF
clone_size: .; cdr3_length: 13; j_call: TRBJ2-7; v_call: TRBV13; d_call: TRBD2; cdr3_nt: TGTGCCAGCTCGACTAGCCTCTCCTACGAGCAGTACTTC; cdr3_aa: CASSTSLSYEQYF
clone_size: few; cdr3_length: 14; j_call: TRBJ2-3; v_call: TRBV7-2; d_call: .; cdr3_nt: TGTGCCAGCAGCTTGGGACTGCACACAGATACGCAGTATTTT; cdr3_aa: CASSLGLHTDTQYF
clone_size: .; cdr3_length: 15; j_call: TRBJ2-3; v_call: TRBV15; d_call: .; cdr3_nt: TGTGCCACCAGCAGGCGGGTCGGGGACACAGATACGCAGTATTTT; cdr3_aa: CATSRRVGDTDTQYF
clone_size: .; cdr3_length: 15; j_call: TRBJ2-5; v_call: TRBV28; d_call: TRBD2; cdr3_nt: TGTGCCAGCAGTTTCGGCGGGGGGGACGGCAAGACCCAGTACTTC; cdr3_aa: CASSFGGGDGKTQYF
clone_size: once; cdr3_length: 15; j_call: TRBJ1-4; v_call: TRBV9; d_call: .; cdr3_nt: TGTGCCAGCAGCGTAGCGATGTCGAGCACGGGTAGGCTGTTTTTT; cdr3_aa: CASSVAMSSTGRLFF
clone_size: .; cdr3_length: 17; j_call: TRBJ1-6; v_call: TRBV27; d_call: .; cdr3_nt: TGTGCCAGCAGTTTATATGCGGGGTATAGCGACAATTCACCCCTCCACTTT; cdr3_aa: CASSLYAGYSDNSPLHF
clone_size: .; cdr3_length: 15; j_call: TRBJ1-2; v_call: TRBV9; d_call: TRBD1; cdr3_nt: TGTGCCAGCAGCCAAGGGACAGGGACTAACTATGGCTACACCTTC; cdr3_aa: CASSQGTGTNYGYTF
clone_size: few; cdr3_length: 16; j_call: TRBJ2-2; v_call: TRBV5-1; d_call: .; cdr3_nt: TGCGCCAGCAGCAGGGAGCCCCAGACCAACACCGGGGAGCTGTTTTTT; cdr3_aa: CASSREPQTNTGELFF
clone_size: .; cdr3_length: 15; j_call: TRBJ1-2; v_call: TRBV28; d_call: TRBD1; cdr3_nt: TGTGCCAGCAGCTCTCCTGACAGGGAGCCAAATGGCTACACCTTC; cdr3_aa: CASSSPDREPNGYTF
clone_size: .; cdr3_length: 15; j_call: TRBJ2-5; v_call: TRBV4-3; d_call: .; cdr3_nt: TGCGCCAGCAGCCAAGACCGAAGTATTTGGGAGACCCAGTACTTC; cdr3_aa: CASSQDRSIWETQYF
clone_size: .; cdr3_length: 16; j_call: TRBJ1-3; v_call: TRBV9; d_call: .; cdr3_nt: TGTGCCAGCAGCGTAGCGGTGAGGGGCGGAGGAAACACCATATATTTT; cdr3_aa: CASSVAVRGGGNTIYF
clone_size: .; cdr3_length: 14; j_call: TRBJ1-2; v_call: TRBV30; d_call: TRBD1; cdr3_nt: TGTGCCTGGAGTTGGGACAGGGGTGACTATGGCTACACCTTC; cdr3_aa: CAWSWDRGDYGYTF
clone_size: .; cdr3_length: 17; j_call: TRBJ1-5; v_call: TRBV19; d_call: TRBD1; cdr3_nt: TGTGCCAGTAGTCGAGACAGGGTGGTTTCATCCCCTCAGCCCCAGCATTTT; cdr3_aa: CASSRDRVVSSPQPQHF
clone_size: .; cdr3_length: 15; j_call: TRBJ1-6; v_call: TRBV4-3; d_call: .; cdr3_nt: TGCGCCAGCAGCCAAGAGCCAGGCCTGGACTCACCCCTCCACTTT; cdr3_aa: CASSQEPGLDSPLHF
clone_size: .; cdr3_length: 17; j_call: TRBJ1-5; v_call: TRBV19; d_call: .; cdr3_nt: TGTGCCAGTAGTATAGGGGCAGGGGAGGTAGACAATCAGCCCCAGCATTTT; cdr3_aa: CASSIGAGEVDNQPQHF
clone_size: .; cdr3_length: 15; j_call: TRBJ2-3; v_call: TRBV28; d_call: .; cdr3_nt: TGTGCCAGCAGTCCCCCCCGGGGGGCCTCAGATACGCAGTATTTT; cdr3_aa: CASSPPRGASDTQYF
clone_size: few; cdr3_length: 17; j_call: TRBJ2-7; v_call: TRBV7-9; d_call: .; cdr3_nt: TGTGCCAGCAGCCCTTACTCCCCTGAGACGGACTTCTACGAGCAGTACTTC; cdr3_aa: CASSPYSPETDFYEQYF
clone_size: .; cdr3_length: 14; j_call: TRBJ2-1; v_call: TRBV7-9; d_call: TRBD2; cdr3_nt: TGTGCCAGCAGCTTAGACGGGGGGGAGGATGAGCAGTTCTTC; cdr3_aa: CASSLDGGEDEQFF
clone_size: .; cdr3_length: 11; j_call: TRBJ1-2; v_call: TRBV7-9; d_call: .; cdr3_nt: TGTGCCAGCAGCGGGACCTATGGCTACACCTTC; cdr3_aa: CASSGTYGYTF
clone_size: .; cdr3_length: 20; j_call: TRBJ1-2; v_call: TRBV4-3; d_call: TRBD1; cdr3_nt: TGCGCCAGCAGCCAAGATTTCGGGACAGGGGGCACAAGAGCCCCATATGGCTACACCTTC; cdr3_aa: CASSQDFGTGGTRAPYGYTF
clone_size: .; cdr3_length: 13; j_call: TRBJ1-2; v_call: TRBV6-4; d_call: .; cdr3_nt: TGTGCCAGCAGTGAAAATGAGGGCTATGGCTACACCTTC; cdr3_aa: CASSENEGYGYTF
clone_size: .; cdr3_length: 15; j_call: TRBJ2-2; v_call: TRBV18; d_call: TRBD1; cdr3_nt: TGTGCCAGCTCACCGCGGGACAGGGAGACCGGGGAGCTGTTTTTT; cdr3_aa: CASSPRDRETGELFF
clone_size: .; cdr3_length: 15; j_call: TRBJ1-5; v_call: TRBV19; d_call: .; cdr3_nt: TGTGCCAGTAGTATTATTTCGACAGGCAATCAGCCCCAGCATTTT; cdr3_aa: CASSIISTGNQPQHF
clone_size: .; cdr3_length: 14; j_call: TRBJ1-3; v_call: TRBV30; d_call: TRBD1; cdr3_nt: TGTGCCGGAGACAGGGCGCTCTCTGGAAACACCATATATTTT; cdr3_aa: CAGDRALSGNTIYF
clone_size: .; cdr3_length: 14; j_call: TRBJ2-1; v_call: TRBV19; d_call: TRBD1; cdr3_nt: TGTGCCAGTAATGGCCCGGGACAGTACAATGAGCAGTTCTTC; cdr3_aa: CASNGPGQYNEQFF
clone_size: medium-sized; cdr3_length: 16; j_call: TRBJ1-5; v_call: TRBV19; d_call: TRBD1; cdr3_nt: TGTGCCAGTAGTATAGATTACTCAGGGGGGAATCAGCCCCAGCATTTT; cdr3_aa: CASSIDYSGGNQPQHF
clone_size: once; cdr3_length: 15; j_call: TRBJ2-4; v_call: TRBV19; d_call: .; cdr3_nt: TGTGCCAGTAGCGGGACACGCTCTGGCAAAAACATTCAGTACTTC; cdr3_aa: CASSGTRSGKNIQYF
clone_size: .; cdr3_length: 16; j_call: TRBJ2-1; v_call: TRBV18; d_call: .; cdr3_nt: TGTGCCAGCTCACCGGGGTTGGCCCTATCCTACAATGAGCAGTTCTTC; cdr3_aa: CASSPGLALSYNEQFF
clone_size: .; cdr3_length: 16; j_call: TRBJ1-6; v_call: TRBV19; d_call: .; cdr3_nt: TGTGCCAGTAGTACGGGAGGGACCTATTTAAATTCACCCCTCCACTTT; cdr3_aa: CASSTGGTYLNSPLHF
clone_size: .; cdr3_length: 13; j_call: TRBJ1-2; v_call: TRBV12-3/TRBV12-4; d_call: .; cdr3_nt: TGTGCCAGCAGTTTAGGGGAAAACTATGGCTACACCTTC; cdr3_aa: CASSLGENYGYTF
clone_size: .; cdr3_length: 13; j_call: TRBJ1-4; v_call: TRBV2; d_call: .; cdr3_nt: TGTGCCACTGCGAGGGGGGGGAATGAAAAACTGTTTTTT; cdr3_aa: CATARGGNEKLFF
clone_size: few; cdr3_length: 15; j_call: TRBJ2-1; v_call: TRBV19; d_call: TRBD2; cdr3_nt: TGTGCCAGTAGGGCTAGCGGGGCCACCTACAATGAGCAGTTCTTC; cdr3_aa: CASRASGATYNEQFF
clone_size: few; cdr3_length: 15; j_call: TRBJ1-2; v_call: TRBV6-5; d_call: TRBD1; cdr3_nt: TGTGCCAGCAGTTACGGGACAGGGGGGGCAAAAGGCTACACCTTC; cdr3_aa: CASSYGTGGAKGYTF
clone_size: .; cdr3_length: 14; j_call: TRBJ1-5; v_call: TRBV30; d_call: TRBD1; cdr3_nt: TGTGCCTGCCACGACAGGGGGCGCGATCAGCCCCAGCATTTT; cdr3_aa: CACHDRGRDQPQHF
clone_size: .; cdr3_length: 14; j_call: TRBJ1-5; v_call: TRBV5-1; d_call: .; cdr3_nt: TGCGCCAGCAGCTTGGAAGGGGGAAATCAGCCCCAGCATTTT; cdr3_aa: CASSLEGGNQPQHF
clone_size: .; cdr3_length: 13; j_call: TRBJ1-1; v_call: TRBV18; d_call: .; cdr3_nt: TGTGCCAGCTCACCCAGGGAGGGAACTGAAGCTTTCTTT; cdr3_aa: CASSPREGTEAFF
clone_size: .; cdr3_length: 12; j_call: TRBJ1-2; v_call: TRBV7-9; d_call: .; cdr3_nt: TGTGCCAGCAGCTTAGGATCAGCTGGCTACACCTTC; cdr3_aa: CASSLGSAGYTF
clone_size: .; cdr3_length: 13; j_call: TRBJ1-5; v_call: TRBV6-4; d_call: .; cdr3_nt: TGTGCCAGCAGTGAACAGGCGGGTCAGCCCCAGCATTTT; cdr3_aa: CASSEQAGQPQHF
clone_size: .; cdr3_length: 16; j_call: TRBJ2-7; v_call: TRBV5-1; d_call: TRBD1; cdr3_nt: TGCGCCAGCAGCTTGGGTTCCGGGACAGGGCTATACGAGCAGTACTTC; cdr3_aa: CASSLGSGTGLYEQYF
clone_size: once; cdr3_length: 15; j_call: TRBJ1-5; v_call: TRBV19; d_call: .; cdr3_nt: TGTGCCAGTAGTATAAAGGACGGAAGCAATCAGCCCCAGCATTTT; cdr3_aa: CASSIKDGSNQPQHF
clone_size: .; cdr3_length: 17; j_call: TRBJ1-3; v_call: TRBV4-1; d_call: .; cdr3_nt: TGCGCCAGCAGCCAAGAAGTATTGGGGCTCGGTGGAAACACCATATATTTT; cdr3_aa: CASSQEVLGLGGNTIYF
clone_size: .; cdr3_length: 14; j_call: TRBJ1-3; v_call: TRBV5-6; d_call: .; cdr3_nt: TGTGCCAGCAGCTTGGACCTTCCAGGAAACACCATATATTTT; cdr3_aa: CASSLDLPGNTIYF
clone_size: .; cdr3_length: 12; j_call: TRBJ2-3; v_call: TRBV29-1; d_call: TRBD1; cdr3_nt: TGCAGCGTTGGACAGGGCCCAGATACGCAGTATTTT; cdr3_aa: CSVGQGPDTQYF
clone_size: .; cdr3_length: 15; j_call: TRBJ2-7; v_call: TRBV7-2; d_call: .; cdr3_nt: TGTGCCAGCAGCCCCGGGCGAAGCGTTCCCTACGAGCAGTACTTC; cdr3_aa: CASSPGRSVPYEQYF
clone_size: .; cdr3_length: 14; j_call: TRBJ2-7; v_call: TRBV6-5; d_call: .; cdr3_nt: TGTGCCAGCAGTTCGTATTTGGGAACCTACGAGCAGTACTTC; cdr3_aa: CASSSYLGTYEQYF
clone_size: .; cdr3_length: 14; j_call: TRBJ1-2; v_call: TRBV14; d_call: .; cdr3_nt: TGTGCCAGCAGCCAGCGAAATACTAACTATGGCTACACCTTC; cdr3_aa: CASSQRNTNYGYTF